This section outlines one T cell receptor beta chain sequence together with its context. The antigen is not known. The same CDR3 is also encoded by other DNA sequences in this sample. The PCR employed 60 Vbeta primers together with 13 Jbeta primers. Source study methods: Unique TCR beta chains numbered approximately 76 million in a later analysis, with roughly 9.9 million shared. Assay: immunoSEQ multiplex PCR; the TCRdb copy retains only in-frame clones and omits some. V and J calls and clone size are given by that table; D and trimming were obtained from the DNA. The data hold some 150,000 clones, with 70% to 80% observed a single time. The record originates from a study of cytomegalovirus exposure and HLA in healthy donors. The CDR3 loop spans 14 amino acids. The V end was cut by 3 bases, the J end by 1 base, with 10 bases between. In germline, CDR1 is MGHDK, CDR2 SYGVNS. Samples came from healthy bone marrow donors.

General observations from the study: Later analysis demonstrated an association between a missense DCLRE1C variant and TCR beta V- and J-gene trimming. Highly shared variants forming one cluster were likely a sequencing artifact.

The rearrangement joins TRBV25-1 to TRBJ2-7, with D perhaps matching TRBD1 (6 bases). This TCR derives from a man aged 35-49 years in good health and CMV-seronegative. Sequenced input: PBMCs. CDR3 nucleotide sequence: TGTGCCAGCAGTGACAAGGGGGTTTCCTACGAGCAGTACTTC. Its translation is CASSDKGVSYEQYF.